These 30 T cell receptor beta chains originate from one sample sequenced in a study of blood T cell repertoires in COVID-19. The protocol was immunoSEQ multiplex PCR, while the TCRdb copy is restricted to in-frame clones and leaves out a portion. Of 100,000 to 120,000 clones listed, 88% were seen once; the top ten hold over 2%. The sample was peripheral blood. These TCRs come from a human donor in a cohort sampled during active COVID-19.

V is TRBV10-2 and J is TRBJ1-2, with a tentative D call TRBD1 (5 bases). The CDR3 runs to 13 residues. Trimming left V 5 bases short and J 4 bases short, with 11 bases between. Germline CDR1 WSHSY, CDR2 SAAADI. The CDR3 nucleotides are TGCGCCAGCAGTTCCGACAGAGTCTATGGCTACACCTTC. Its translation: CASSSDRVYGYTF.

Only one count was recorded for this clone. The chain has TRBV6-5 and TRBJ2-7; a weak D match, TRBD1 (6 bases). The CDR3 totals 14 residues. The germline CDR1 and CDR2 sequences are MNHEY and SVGAGI. The V and J ends lost 6 bases and 3 bases respectively, with 15 bases between them. As DNA, the CDR3 is TGTGCCAGCAGCCCCGGGGCACAGGGCTACGAGCAGTACTTC. The encoded protein is CASSPGAQGYEQYF.

The genes are TRBV6-5 and TRBJ1-5, with D perhaps TRBD1 (5 bases). Trimming removed 8 bases at V and 6 bases at J, with 17 bases between. In germline, CDR1 is MNHEY, CDR2 SVGAGI. The CDR3 covers 14 residues. This CDR3 reads CASATAILAQPQHF. The CDR3, as DNA: TGTGCCAGCGCGACAGCGATCCTCGCTCAGCCCCAGCATTTT.

V is TRBV6-5 and J is TRBJ2-1; 8 bases align to TRBD2. The CDR3 is 14 residues long. Germline CDR1 reads MNHEY; CDR2 reads SVGAGI. V trimming: 5 bases; J trimming: 4 bases; junction bases outside the gene matches: 4. CDR3 in DNA: TGTGCCAGCAGTCCGGGACTAGAGTACAATGAGCAGTTCTTC. It codes for CASSPGLEYNEQFF.

CDR3 amino acids: CASSHTSGPGDTQYF. CDR3 nucleotide sequence: TGTGCCAGCAGCCACACTAGCGGCCCCGGTGATACGCAGTATTTT. The chain is built from TRBV6-4 and TRBJ2-3; 8 bases agree with TRBD2. The CDR3 contains 15 residues. Germline V gene lookup returns CDR1 MRHNA and CDR2 SNTAGT. V was clipped by 6 bases and J by 6 bases; unmatched bases: 11.

V gene TRBV20-1 combines with J gene TRBJ1-2, with 9 bases fitting TRBD1. Per the germline V gene, CDR1 is DFQATT and CDR2 is SNEGSKA (reference sequence). This CDR3 spans 11 amino acids. With V trimmed by 5 bases and J by 8 bases, 3 bases remained unmatched. The CDR3: CSAGTGSGYTF. Here the CDR3 DNA reads TGCAGTGCTGGGACAGGGAGCGGCTACACCTTC.

The J gene is TRBJ1-4, the V gene TRBV4-1; TRBD1 is a possible D gene (6 bases). CDR3 length equals 17 residues. CDR1 and CDR2 (germline): MGHRA, YSYEKL. Trimming took 4 bases from V and 3 from J, leaving 18 bases between them. The CDR3, as DNA: TGCGCCAGCAGCCGGACCTCGGGGGGCATTGCTAATGAAAAACTGTTTTTT. This sequence encodes CASSRTSGGIANEKLFF.

The CDR3: CASSLGSTGDETQYF. CDR3 in DNA: TGCGCCAGCAGCTTGGGATCGACAGGGGACGAGACCCAGTACTTC. V and J are TRBV5-1 and TRBJ2-5; TRBD1 matches at 8 bases. The length of the CDR3 is 15 residues. The germline V gene encodes CDR1 SGHRS and CDR2 YFSETQ. With V trimmed by 0 bases and J by 5 bases, 6 bases remained unmatched.

The chain combines TRBV7-3 with TRBJ2-3; 7 bases align to TRBD1. CDR3 length equals 14 residues. V trimming: 3 bases; J trimming: 2 bases; junction bases outside the gene matches: 2. Germline V gene sequence: CDR1 SGHTA, CDR2 FQGTGA. CDR3 sequence reads: CASSFGTATDTQYF. The CDR3 coding sequence is TGTGCCAGCAGCTTCGGGACAGCCACAGATACGCAGTATTTT.

This clone has a single count. V is TRBV11-2 and J is TRBJ1-2; TRBD1 matches 7 bases. The ends lost 5 bases at V and 1 base at J; junction bases unmatched: 10. CDR3 length equals 16 residues. Germline values: CDR1 SGHAT, CDR2 FQNNGV. In DNA form, the CDR3 reads TGTGCCAGCAGCCCCCAGACAGGGAGAATTAACTATGGCTACACCTTC. Its protein product is CASSPQTGRINYGYTF.

J is TRBJ1-2 and V is TRBV11-2, with TRBD1 matching over 9 bases. This CDR3 has 14 amino acids. Germline values: CDR1 SGHAT, CDR2 FQNNGV. J lost 5 bases, V lost 1 base, and 2 bases had no gene match. Here the CDR3 DNA reads TGTGCCAGCAGCTTAGGGACAGGGGCTTATGGCTACACCTTC. It yields the protein CASSLGTGAYGYTF. Using reference TRBV11-2 and TRBJ1-2 for the parts outside the CDR3, the full variable domain is EAGVAQSPRYKIIEKRQSVAFWCNPISGHATLYWYQQILGQGPKLLIQFQNNGVVDDSQLPKDRFSAERLKGVDSTLKIQPAKLEDSAVYLCASSLGTGAYGYTFGSGTRLTVV.

The chain combines TRBV10-3 with TRBJ2-7; 7 bases agree with TRBD1. The CDR3 loop spans 13 amino acids. The germline gives CDR1 ENHRY, CDR2 SYGVKD. Germline trimming cut 6 bases from V and 5 bases from J; bases unmatched to any gene: 7. The DNA for the CDR3 is TGTGCCATCAGCTTTGGGACAGTACACGAGCAGTACTTC. It translates to CAISFGTVHEQYF.

CDR3 residues: CASSLLAGPNEQFF. The DNA for the CDR3 is TGTGCCAGCAGCTTACTTGCGGGGCCGAATGAGCAGTTCTTC. V and J are TRBV7-3 and TRBJ2-1; tentative D call: TRBD2 (6 bases). V lost 2 bases to trimming and J lost 7 bases, with 12 bases between them. Per germline, CDR1 SGHTA and CDR2 FQGTGA. The CDR3 contains 14 residues.

The V call is TRBV27, the J call TRBJ2-5; the match to TRBD1 covers 11 bases. The germline CDR1 and CDR2 sequences are MNHEY and SMNVEV (reference sequence). The CDR3 sequence is 17 residues long. With 1 base clipped from V and 4 bases from J, the junction kept 8 bases outside the gene matches. The CDR3 sequence: CASSLFGQGANRETQYF. CDR3 in DNA: TGTGCCAGCAGTTTATTTGGACAGGGGGCGAATCGAGAGACCCAGTACTTC.

This sequence joins TRBV2 and TRBJ2-7; 12 positions match TRBD2. The trim removed 5 bases at V and 3 bases at J, leaving 5 bases unmatched. Germline CDR1 reads SNHLY; CDR2 reads FYNNEI. This CDR3 contains 15 residues. CDR3 residues: CASSRLAGVRYEQYF. DNA for the CDR3: TGTGCCAGCAGTAGACTAGCGGGGGTTCGCTACGAGCAGTACTTC.

The J gene is TRBJ2-7, the V gene TRBV2; 12 nucleotides align to TRBD1. The length of the CDR3 is 13 residues. Germline V gene lookup returns CDR1 SNHLY and CDR2 FYNNEI. V lost 10 bases and J lost 5; bases outside the gene matches: 6. CDR3 in DNA: TGTGCCACCTCGGGACAGGGGGCTGACGAGCAGTACTTC. As protein: CATSGQGADEQYF.

This clone showed up just once. The rearrangement joins TRBV25-1 to TRBJ2-3, with 8 bases aligning to TRBD1. The V gene end was trimmed by 4 bases and the J gene end by 0 bases; junction bases not matched to a gene: 3. The CDR3 has 15 residues. Germline values: CDR1 MGHDK, CDR2 SYGVNS. The CDR3 DNA is TGTGCCAGCAGTGCAGGGGGCTGGAGCACAGATACGCAGTATTTT. Its translation is CASSAGGWSTDTQYF.

This sequence joins TRBV19 and TRBJ2-5; perhaps TRBD1 as D (6 bases). The CDR3 length is 14 residues. CDR1 and CDR2 (germline): LNHDA, SQIVND (reference sequence). Trimming removed 3 bases from V and 1 base from J, with 9 bases in between. The CDR3 spells CASSIQDSQETQYF. CDR3 DNA: TGTGCCAGTAGTATCCAGGACAGCCAAGAGACCCAGTACTTC.

The chain couples TRBV3-1 (or the pseudogene TRBV3-2) to TRBJ2-7; 7 nucleotides agree with TRBD1. CDR3 length equals 14 residues. V was clipped by 4 bases and J by 3 bases; unmatched bases: 6. In germline, CDR1 is LGHDT, CDR2 YNNKEL (reference sequence). The CDR3 nucleotides read TGTGCCAGCAGCCTACCGGGACAGCGCTACGAGCAGTACTTC. It yields the protein CASSLPGQRYEQYF.

This clone was recorded only once. The chain links TRBV6-5 to TRBJ2-7; a possible D gene is TRBD2 (5 bases). Per the germline V gene, CDR1 is MNHEY and CDR2 is SVGAGI. This CDR3 spans 13 amino acids. The V and J ends lost 6 bases and 3 bases respectively, with 12 bases between them. The CDR3: CASSLADYYEQYF. The CDR3 coding sequence is TGTGCCAGCAGCCTAGCTGACTACTACGAGCAGTACTTC.

This sequence joins TRBV2 and TRBJ1-4; a possible D gene is TRBD1 (5 bases). The CDR3 consists of 15 residues. Germline assignment: CDR1 SNHLY and CDR2 FYNNEI. The V end was cut by 2 bases, the J end by 3 bases, with 10 bases between. The CDR3 DNA reads as TGTGCCAGCAGTGAACAGGGAAGTTCTAATGAAAAACTGTTTTTT. Protein: CASSEQGSSNEKLFF.

This clone came up a few times. The chain recombines TRBV9 with TRBJ1-5, with 9 bases fitting TRBD1. Germline loops: CDR1 SGDLS, CDR2 YYNGEE. This CDR3 spans 16 amino acids. J was trimmed by 0 bases and V by 4 bases; bases with no gene match: 5. CDR3 sequence (DNA): TGTGCCAGCAGCCCGGGGGACAGGGATAGCAATCAGCCCCAGCATTTT. Protein sequence: CASSPGDRDSNQPQHF.

V gene TRBV6-5 combines with J gene TRBJ2-3; tentative D call: TRBD1 (6 bases). The germline gives CDR1 MNHEY, CDR2 SVGAGI. The CDR3 sequence is 12 residues long. V lost 4 bases and J lost 8, with 10 bases in between. CDR3 amino acids: CASSSQGSTQYF. The CDR3 DNA reads as TGTGCCAGCAGTTCACAGGGAAGTACGCAGTATTTT.

The chain carries TRBV28 and TRBJ1-2, with D perhaps TRBD1 (5 bases). The CDR3 covers 15 residues. Germline V gives CDR1 MDHEN, CDR2 SYDVKM. The V and J ends lost 6 bases and 5 bases respectively, with 19 bases between them. The CDR3 here is CASSPPPGKVYGYTF. The CDR3 coding sequence is TGTGCCAGCAGCCCCCCCCCAGGGAAGGTGTATGGCTACACCTTC.

Notes on this clone: The missing conserved phenylalanine or tryptophan at the end of this CDR3 makes a read error likely. V and J are TRBV6-6 and TRBJ1-2; D might be TRBD1 (6 bases). The CDR3 consists of 14 residues. Germline V CDR1 and CDR2: MNHNY, SVGAGI (reference sequence). Trimming removed 8 bases from V and 4 bases from J, with 17 bases in between. For the CDR3, the DNA is TGTGCCAGCGGAGTGGCGGGGGCGAGCTATGGCTACACCCTC. Its protein product is CASGVAGASYGYTL.

The chain has TRBV19 and TRBJ1-1; no clear D gene. Deletions cut 8 bases from V and 5 bases from J, with 12 bases between. The germline V gene encodes CDR1 LNHDA and CDR2 SQIVND (reference sequence). CDR3 length: 12 amino acids. The CDR3 nucleotides read TGTGCCAGTGAGGGAGGGCGGACTGAAGCTTTCTTT. The encoded protein is CASEGGRTEAFF.

The chain recombines TRBV6-5 with TRBJ2-3, with a weak D call TRBD2 (5 bases). Trimming left V 3 bases short and J 3 bases short, with 13 bases between. CDR3 length equals 15 residues. Germline CDR1 and CDR2: MNHEY and SVGAGI. The CDR3 coding sequence is TGTGCCAGCAGTTATGGAGGCCCTGGGACAGATACGCAGTATTTT. Encoded protein: CASSYGGPGTDTQYF.

V gene TRBV2 combines with J gene TRBJ1-5, with 8 nucleotides matching TRBD1. V dropped 2 bases and J dropped 2; count of bases not matched to a gene: 5. CDR3 size: 16 residues. The germline V gene encodes CDR1 SNHLY and CDR2 FYNNEI. CDR3 in amino acids: CASSERMGQGNQPQHF. The CDR3 DNA follows: TGTGCCAGCAGTGAAAGGATGGGACAGGGCAATCAGCCCCAGCATTTT.

The chain carries TRBV6-6 and TRBJ2-5, with D possibly TRBD2 on 6 matching bases. CDR1 and CDR2 from the germline V gene are MNHNY and SVGAGI (reference sequence). V lost 2 bases, J lost 1 base, and 11 bases lay in between. The CDR3 sequence is 15 residues long. The CDR3 here is CASSYRGSFQETQYF. The CDR3, as DNA: TGTGCCAGCAGTTACCGGGGGAGTTTCCAAGAGACCCAGTACTTC.

This clone was observed once. The rearrangement links TRBV25-1 to TRBJ1-6; tentatively, D is TRBD1 (5 bases). Trimming removed 2 bases from V and 2 bases from J, with 10 bases in between. CDR3 size: 16 residues. CDR1 is MGHDK, CDR2 SYGVNS, per germline. CDR3 amino acids: CASSEPRVAYNSPLHF. As DNA, the CDR3 is TGTGCCAGCAGTGAACCCAGGGTCGCCTATAATTCACCCCTCCACTTT. The full variable domain, its missing parts supplied by reference TRBV25-1 and TRBJ1-6, is EADIYQTPRYLVIGTGKKITLECSQTMGHDKMYWYQQDPGMELHLIHYSYGVNSTEKGDLSSESTVSRIRTEHFPLTLESARPSHTSQYLCASSEPRVAYNSPLHFGNGTRLTVT.